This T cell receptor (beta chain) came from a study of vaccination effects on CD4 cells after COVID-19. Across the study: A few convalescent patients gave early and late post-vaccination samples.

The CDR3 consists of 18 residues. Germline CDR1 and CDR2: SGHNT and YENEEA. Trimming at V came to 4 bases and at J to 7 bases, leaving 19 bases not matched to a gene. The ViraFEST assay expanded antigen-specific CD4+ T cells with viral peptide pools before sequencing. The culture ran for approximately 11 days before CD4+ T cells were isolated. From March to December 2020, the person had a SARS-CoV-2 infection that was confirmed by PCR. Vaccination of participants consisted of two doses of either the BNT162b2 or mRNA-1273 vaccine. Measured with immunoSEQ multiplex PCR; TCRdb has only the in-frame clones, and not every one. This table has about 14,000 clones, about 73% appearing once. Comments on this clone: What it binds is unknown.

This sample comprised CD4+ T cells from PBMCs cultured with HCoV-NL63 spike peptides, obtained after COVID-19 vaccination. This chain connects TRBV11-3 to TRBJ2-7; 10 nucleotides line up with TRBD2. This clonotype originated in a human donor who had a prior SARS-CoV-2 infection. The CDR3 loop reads CASSSVSPQGAGGREQYF. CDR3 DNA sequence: TGTGCCAGCAGCTCGGTATCCCCCCAGGGAGCGGGAGGGCGGGAGCAGTACTTC.